This T cell receptor (beta chain) comes out of a study of T cells in Graves' hyperthyroidism and ophthalmopathy. General study findings and limits: Progression to ophthalmopathy was predicted a median of approximately seven months early.

To note about this clonotype: The target antigen is unknown.

Trimming cost V 3 bases and J 0 bases, with 6 bases left between them. The CDR3 is 13 amino acids. Looked up from germline, CDR1 is DFQATT and CDR2 is SNEGSKA (reference sequence). What was amplified from RNA transcripts were TCR beta CDR3 regions. Primed by the HTBI set, a first-round RT-PCR was run on the TCR CDR3. MiXCR, run by TCRdb on the multiplex PCR reads, gives a single entry per CDR3 protein. The repertoire holds roughly 600,000 distinct CDR3 sequences, with roughly 14% as singletons. This chain joins TRBV20-1 and TRBJ1-5; D is unclear. The clonotype was recovered from a woman aged 45-65 years with Graves' ophthalmopathy. The sample consisted of blood. The CDR3 is CSARENSNQPQHF. In DNA, the CDR3 is TGCAGTGCTAGGGAGAATAGCAATCAGCCCCAGCATTTT.